Given below is one T cell receptor (beta chain) in context. V was trimmed by 2 bases and J by 3 bases, leaving 14 bases between them. CDR1 is SGHVS, CDR2 FNYEAQ, per germline. The CDR3 is 16 residues long. This sample was taken from a study of T cell changes during pregnancy in multiple sclerosis. Profiling relied on immunoSEQ multiplex PCR, and the TCRdb table lists in-frame clones only, not all of them. The sample has roughly 80,000 clones; approximately 94% are singletons. The receptor was derived from a female donor in good health, enrolled as a control in a pregnancy study. Specimen: peripheral blood, collected after pregnancy. The gene calls are TRBV7-6 and TRBJ1-3; tentative D call: TRBD1 (5 bases). The CDR3 DNA reads as TGTGCCAGCAGCTTATCGGCAGGGCTGAATGGAAACACCATATATTTT. The encoded protein is CASSLSAGLNGNTIYF.